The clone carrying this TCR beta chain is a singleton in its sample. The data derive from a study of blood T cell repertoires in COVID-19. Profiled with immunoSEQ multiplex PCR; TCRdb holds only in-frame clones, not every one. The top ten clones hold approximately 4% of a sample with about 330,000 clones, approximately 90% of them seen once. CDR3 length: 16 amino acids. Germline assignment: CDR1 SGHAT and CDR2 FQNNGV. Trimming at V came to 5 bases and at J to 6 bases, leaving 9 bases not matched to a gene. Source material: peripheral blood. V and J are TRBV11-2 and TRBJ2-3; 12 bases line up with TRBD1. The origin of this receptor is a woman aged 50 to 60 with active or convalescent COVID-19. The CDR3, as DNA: TGTGCCAGCAGCCGGGACAGGGGGCGTCTAGTCGATACGCAGTATTTT. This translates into CASSRDRGRLVDTQYF.